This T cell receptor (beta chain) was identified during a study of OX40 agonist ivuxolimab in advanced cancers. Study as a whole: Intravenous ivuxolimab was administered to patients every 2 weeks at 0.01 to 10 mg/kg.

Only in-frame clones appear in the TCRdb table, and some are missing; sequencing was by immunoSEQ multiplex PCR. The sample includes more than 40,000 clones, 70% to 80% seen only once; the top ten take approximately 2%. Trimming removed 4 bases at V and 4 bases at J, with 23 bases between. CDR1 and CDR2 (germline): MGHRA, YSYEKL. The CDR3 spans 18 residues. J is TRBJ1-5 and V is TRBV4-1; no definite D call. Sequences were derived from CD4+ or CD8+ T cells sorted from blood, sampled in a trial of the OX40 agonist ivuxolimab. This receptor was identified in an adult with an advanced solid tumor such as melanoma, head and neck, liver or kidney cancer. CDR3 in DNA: TGCGCCAGCAGCCCAAGACCTTCCAGGCTCAGTCCTAATCAGCCCCAGCATTTT. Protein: CASSPRPSRLSPNQPQHF.